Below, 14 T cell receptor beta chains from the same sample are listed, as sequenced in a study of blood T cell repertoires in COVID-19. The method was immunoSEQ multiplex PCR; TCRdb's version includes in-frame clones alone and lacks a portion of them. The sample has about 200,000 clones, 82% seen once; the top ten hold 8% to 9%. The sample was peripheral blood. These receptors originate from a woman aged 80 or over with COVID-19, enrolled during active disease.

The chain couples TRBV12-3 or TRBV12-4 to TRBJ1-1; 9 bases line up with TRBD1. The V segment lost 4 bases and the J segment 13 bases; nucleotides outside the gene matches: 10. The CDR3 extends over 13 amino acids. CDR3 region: CASSSIQGALGFF. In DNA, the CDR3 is TGTGCCAGCAGTTCAATACAGGGGGCCCTTGGTTTCTTT.

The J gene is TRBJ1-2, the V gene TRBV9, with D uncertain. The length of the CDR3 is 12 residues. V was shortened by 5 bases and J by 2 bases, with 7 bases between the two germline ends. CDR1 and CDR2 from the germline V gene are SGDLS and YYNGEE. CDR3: CASRRGNYGYTF. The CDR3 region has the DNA TGTGCCAGCAGAAGAGGAAACTATGGCTACACCTTC.

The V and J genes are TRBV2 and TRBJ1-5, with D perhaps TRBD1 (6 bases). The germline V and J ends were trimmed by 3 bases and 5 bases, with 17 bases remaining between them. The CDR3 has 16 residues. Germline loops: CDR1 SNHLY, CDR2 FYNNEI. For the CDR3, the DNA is TGTGCCAGCAGTGACTTCGGGGGGGCAGCCCATCAGCCCCAGCATTTT. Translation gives CASSDFGGAAHQPQHF.

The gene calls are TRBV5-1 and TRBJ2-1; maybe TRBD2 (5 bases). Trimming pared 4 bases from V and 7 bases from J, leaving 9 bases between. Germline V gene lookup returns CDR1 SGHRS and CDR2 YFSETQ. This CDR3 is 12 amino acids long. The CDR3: CASSPGLNEQFF. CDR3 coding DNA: TGCGCCAGCAGCCCCGGACTGAATGAGCAGTTCTTC.

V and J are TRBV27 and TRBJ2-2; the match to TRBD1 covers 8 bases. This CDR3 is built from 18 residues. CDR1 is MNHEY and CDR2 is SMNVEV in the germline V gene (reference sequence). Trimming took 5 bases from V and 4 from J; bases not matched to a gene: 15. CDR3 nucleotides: TGTGCCAGCAGTCCCTCCGGCGGACAGGGTTTTAGCACCGGGGAGCTGTTTTTT. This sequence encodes CASSPSGGQGFSTGELFF.

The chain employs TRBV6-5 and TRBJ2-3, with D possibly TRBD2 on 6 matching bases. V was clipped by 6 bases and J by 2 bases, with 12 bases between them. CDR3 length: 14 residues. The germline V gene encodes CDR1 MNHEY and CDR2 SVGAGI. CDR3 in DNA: TGTGCCAGCAGCCGGGACTTAGACACAGATACGCAGTATTTT. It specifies CASSRDLDTDTQYF.

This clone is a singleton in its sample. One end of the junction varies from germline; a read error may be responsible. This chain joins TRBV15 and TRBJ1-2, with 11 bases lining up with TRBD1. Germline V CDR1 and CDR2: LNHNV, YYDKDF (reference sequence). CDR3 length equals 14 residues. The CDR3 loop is CATSRGTGGSGYTF. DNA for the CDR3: TGTGCCACCAGTAGAGGGACAGGGGGATCTGGCTACACCTTC.

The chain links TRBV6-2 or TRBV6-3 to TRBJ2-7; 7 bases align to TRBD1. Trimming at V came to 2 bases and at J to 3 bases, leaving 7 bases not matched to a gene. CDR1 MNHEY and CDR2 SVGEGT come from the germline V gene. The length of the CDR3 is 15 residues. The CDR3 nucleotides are TGTGCCAGCAGTTACAACGACGGGACAGTCTACGAGCAGTACTTC. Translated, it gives CASSYNDGTVYEQYF.

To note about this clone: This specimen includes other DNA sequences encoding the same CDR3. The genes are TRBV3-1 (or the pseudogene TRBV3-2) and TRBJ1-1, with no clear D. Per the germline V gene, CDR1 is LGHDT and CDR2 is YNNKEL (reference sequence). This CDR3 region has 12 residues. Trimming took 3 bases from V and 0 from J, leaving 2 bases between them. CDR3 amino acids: CASSHMNTEAFF. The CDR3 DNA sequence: TGTGCCAGCAGCCATATGAACACTGAAGCTTTCTTT.

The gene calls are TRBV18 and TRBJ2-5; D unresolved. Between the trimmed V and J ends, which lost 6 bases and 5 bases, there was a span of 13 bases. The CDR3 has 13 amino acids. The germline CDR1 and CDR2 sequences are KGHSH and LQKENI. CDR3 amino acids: CASSDGYGETQYF. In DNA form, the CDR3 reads TGTGCCAGCTCCGACGGGTATGGGGAGACCCAGTACTTC.

CDR3 region: CASSTGYNQPQHF. The CDR3 bases are TGTGCTAGTTCGACAGGTTACAATCAGCCCCAGCATTTT. The rearrangement joins TRBV12-5 to TRBJ1-5; D possibly corresponds to TRBD1 (6 bases). The ends were cut back, 8 bases at V and 3 bases at J, with 11 bases in the middle. This CDR3 comprises 13 residues. The germline V gene encodes CDR1 LGHNT and CDR2 FRNRAP.

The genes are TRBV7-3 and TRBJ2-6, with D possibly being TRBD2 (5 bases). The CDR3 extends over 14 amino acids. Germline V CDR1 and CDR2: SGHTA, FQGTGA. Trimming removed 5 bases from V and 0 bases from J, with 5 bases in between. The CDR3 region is CASSGSSGANVLTF. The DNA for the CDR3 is TGTGCCAGCAGCGGGAGCTCTGGGGCCAACGTCCTGACTTTC.

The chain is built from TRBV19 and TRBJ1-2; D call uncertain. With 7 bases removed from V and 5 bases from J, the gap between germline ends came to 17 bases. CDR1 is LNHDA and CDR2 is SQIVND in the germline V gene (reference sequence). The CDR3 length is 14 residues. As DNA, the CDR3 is TGTGCCAGTATTGACCGAGGGAACCTTTATGGCTACACCTTC. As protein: CASIDRGNLYGYTF.

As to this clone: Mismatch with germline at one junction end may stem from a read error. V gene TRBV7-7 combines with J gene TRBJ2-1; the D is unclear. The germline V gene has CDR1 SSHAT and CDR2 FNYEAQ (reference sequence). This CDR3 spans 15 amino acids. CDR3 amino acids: CASSPGAPSYNEQFF. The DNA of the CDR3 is TGTGCTAGCAGCCCCGGAGCGCCTTCCTACAATGAGCAGTTCTTC.